This TCR beta chain was identified in a study of blood T cells in healthy people across ages. This CDR3 has 15 amino acids. V was pared by 6 bases and J by 1 base, with 4 bases of the junction left unmatched. Per germline, CDR1 MNHNY and CDR2 SVGAGI (reference sequence). The use of a sample-barcoded 5' primer and a J-beta primer mix characterized a second PCR of roughly 6 to 11 cycles. TCRdb independently ran MiXCR on the 5' RACE reads; one entry per CDR3 protein. The sample includes roughly 500,000 distinct CDR3 sequences, 27% seen only once; the top ten take less than 20%. Sequenced material: blood. The receptor's source is a woman in her seventies in good health. This chain joins TRBV6-6 and TRBJ2-1; 9 nucleotides agree with TRBD1. The CDR3 sequence is CASRQGQGSYNEQFF. In DNA, the CDR3 is TGTGCCAGCAGACAGGGACAGGGTTCCTACAATGAGCAGTTCTTC.